These 13 T cell receptor beta chains originate from one sample sequenced in a study of a mutant IDH1 vaccine in newly diagnosed glioma. Their antigens remain unidentified. Sequencing used immunoSEQ multiplex PCR; TCRdb keeps in-frame clones, though not all of them. The table records nearly 55,000 clones, 80% to 85% of them present only once. The time point was: week 5, during vaccination. A single vaccine dose contained 300 ug of mutant IDH1 20-mer peptide, and topical imiquimod was used with it. Material: PBMCs, obtained from a glioma patient whose treatment included an IDH1 peptide vaccine. The receptors shown here come from a man under 40 with glioma.

V gene TRBV2 combines with J gene TRBJ1-1, with D unresolved. Per the germline V gene, CDR1 is SNHLY and CDR2 is FYNNEI. Trimming cost V 5 bases and J 1 base, with 14 bases left between them. This CDR3 is built from 15 residues. CDR3 sequence: CASSPLASQNTEAFF. For the CDR3, the DNA is TGTGCCAGCAGTCCTTTAGCATCACAGAACACTGAAGCTTTCTTT.

J is TRBJ2-1 and V is TRBV5-4; TRBD2 agrees at 11 bases. J lost 12 bases, V lost 0 bases, and 11 bases had no gene match. Germline CDR1 and CDR2: SGHNT and YYREEE (reference sequence). The CDR3 spans 16 residues. Written as DNA, the CDR3 is TGTGCCAGCAGCTTGGTGGGTAGCGGGGGGGCCCAGGGGCAGTTCTTC. This encodes CASSLVGSGGAQGQFF.

This clone has just a few counts. The CDR3 region has the DNA TGTGCCAGCAGACGGACAGGCCTTGAAGCTTTCTTT. It yields the protein CASRRTGLEAFF. The chain employs TRBV27 and TRBJ1-1, with 7 bases lining up with TRBD1. Germline V gene sequence: CDR1 MNHEY, CDR2 SMNVEV (reference sequence). V was clipped by 6 bases and J by 7 bases; unmatched bases: 5. This CDR3 comprises 12 residues.

V gene TRBV27 combines with J gene TRBJ2-5; D perhaps matches TRBD1 (5 bases). Germline CDR1 reads MNHEY; CDR2 reads SMNVEV (reference sequence). The CDR3 spans 15 residues. V was pared by 3 bases and J by 3 bases, with 14 bases between. The CDR3 bases are TGTGCCAGCAGTTTGGGGCAGTTTAAGAAAGAGACCCAGTACTTC. This translates into CASSLGQFKKETQYF.

V gene TRBV5-6 combines with J gene TRBJ1-1; the D is unclear. Germline V gene lookup returns CDR1 SGHDT and CDR2 YYEEEE. The length of the CDR3 is 13 residues. Trimming removed 4 bases from V and 6 bases from J, with 13 bases in between. CDR3 DNA sequence: TGTGCCAGCAGCCGAATTCCGAGGGCTGAAGCTTTCTTT. It specifies CASSRIPRAEAFF. Full variable domain (missing parts from reference TRBV5-6 and TRBJ1-1): DAGVTQSPTHLIKTRGQQVTLRCSPKSGHDTVSWYQQALGQGPQFIFQYYEEEERQRGNFPDRFSGHQFPNYSSELNVNALLLGDSALYLCASSRIPRAEAFFGQGTRLTVV.

The chain carries TRBV30 and TRBJ1-2; D is ambiguous. V lost 5 bases and J 7 bases, leaving 17 bases between the germline ends. CDR1 is GTSNPN and CDR2 is SVGIG in the germline V gene (reference sequence). CDR3 length: 13 amino acids. The CDR3 protein is CAWRGGGVGGYTF. For the CDR3, the DNA is TGTGCCTGGCGGGGTGGCGGGGTGGGTGGCTACACCTTC.

For the CDR3, the DNA is TGCGCCAGCAGCCCCCAACAGGGAAACTATGGCTACACCTTC. It specifies CASSPQQGNYGYTF. The rearrangement links TRBV4-1 to TRBJ1-2, with D perhaps matching TRBD1 (6 bases). V dropped 4 bases and J dropped 2 bases, with 11 bases sitting between them. Germline V gives CDR1 MGHRA, CDR2 YSYEKL. The CDR3 has 14 residues.

This clone has just one count. The CDR3 spells CASSLNRASSYEQYF. The CDR3 DNA follows: TGTGCCAGCAGTCTAAACAGGGCTAGCTCCTACGAGCAGTACTTC. V and J are TRBV27 and TRBJ2-7; maybe TRBD1 (6 bases). The CDR3 totals 15 residues. CDR1 and CDR2 from the germline V gene are MNHEY and SMNVEV (reference sequence). V was pared by 5 bases and J by 0 bases, with 14 bases between.

The chain uses TRBV6-6 and TRBJ1-1; D gene unclear. Trimming left V 0 bases short and J 1 base short, with 6 bases between. Germline loops: CDR1 MNHNY, CDR2 SVGAGI (reference sequence). The CDR3 loop spans 14 amino acids. CDR3 in amino acids: CASSYSRQNTEAFF. The CDR3, as DNA: TGTGCCAGCAGTTACTCGAGACAGAACACTGAAGCTTTCTTT.

The rearrangement uses TRBV6-1 and TRBJ1-1, with D possibly matching TRBD1 (6 bases). V lost 6 bases, J lost 5 bases, and 16 bases lay in between. CDR3 length: 14 residues. From germline, CDR1 is MNHNS and CDR2 SASEGT. CDR3 bases: TGTGCCAGCAGAGTCACAGGGCACGGGACTGAAGCTTTCTTT. This encodes CASRVTGHGTEAFF.

The count of this clone is one. The chain has TRBV25-1 and TRBJ1-3; D gene unclear. The CDR3 length is 16 residues. The germline gives CDR1 MGHDK, CDR2 SYGVNS. Trimming stripped 1 base from V and 3 bases from J, with 13 bases between. The CDR3 DNA sequence: TGTGCCAGCAGTGAATTCCCAGTAGGGAATGGAAACACCATATATTTT. Translating gives CASSEFPVGNGNTIYF.

This clone was seen a few times. The DNA for the CDR3 is TGTGCCAGCAGTTTATCGTGGACAGGGATTCGTATTGTGGCTTTCTTT. It is translated as CASSLSWTGIRIVAFF. This chain links TRBV27 with TRBJ1-1; 8 nucleotides match TRBD1. This CDR3 comprises 16 residues. The junction had 14 bases not matched to a gene; V was cut back by 0 bases and J by 11 bases. In germline, CDR1 is MNHEY, CDR2 SMNVEV (reference sequence).

The chain combines TRBV5-4 with TRBJ1-2; D may be TRBD1 (6 bases). This CDR3 is 14 amino acids long. V gave up 5 bases and J gave up 2 bases, with 13 bases separating them. Germline V gene sequence: CDR1 SGHNT, CDR2 YYREEE (reference sequence). CDR3 protein: CASRSNRVNYGYTF. The CDR3, as DNA: TGTGCCAGCAGATCGAACAGGGTGAACTATGGCTACACCTTC.